This T cell receptor beta chain derives from a study of shared clonotypes between healthy human individuals. The V end was cut by 4 bases, the J end by 5 bases, with 17 bases between. This CDR3 comprises 15 residues. Per the germline V gene, CDR1 is SGHTA and CDR2 is FQGTGA. For this clone: The target antigen is unknown.

Profiled with immunoSEQ multiplex PCR; TCRdb holds only in-frame clones, not every one. The sample lists some 480,000 clones; around 79% were seen once. Overall study findings and caveats: In this cohort, only blood was sampled, and tissue repertoires likely differ.

V is TRBV7-3 and J is TRBJ1-2; TRBD1 might be the D (6 bases). Sequencing used PBMCs. This receptor was obtained from a woman in her thirties or forties in good health. Some clones in this sample may be carry-over from other donors' samples. The CDR3 DNA sequence: TGTGCCAGCAGCTCCGGACAGCCGTCTGGGTATGGCTACACCTTC. It translates to CASSSGQPSGYGYTF.